This TCR beta chain derives from a study of Graves' ophthalmopathy and Graves' hyperthyroidism (dated by TCRdb to the late 2010s). Describing the broader study: Peripheral blood was collected at initial diagnosis, before any treatment. T-cell repertoires of thyroid tissue and blood were compared in six hyperthyroidism patients. To explore V-J signatures that separate ophthalmopathy from hyperthyroidism, a discovery set of about a hundred patients was enrolled, consisting of 43 with ophthalmopathy and approximately 57 with stable hyperthyroidism. Following sampling, methimazole starting at 30 mg daily was administered to hyperthyroidism patients, and high-dose intravenous methylprednisolone was administered to ophthalmopathy patients. In total, some 140 blood samples were TCR-sequenced: 40 to 45 ophthalmopathy, some 75 hyperthyroidism and about 17 hyperthyroidism-to-ophthalmopathy patients. The study used TCR beta repertoire signatures to distinguish Graves' ophthalmopathy from Graves' hyperthyroidism and to predict progression to ophthalmopathy. An independent validation cohort comprised around 19 hyperthyroidism patients and some 16 patients who later progressed from hyperthyroidism to ophthalmopathy. The 95 to 100 discovery patients were divided at random into training and test sets in a 7:3 ratio.

Patients with ophthalmopathy had moderately to severely active disease, with a Clinical Activity Score of 3 or more, a NOSPECS grade of 4 or more, and a disease duration of less than 3 months. Anyone with other autoimmune diseases, uncontrolled infections, pregnancy or lactation was excluded from the study. Clinical symptoms, serum thyroxine, TRAb, thyroid ultrasound and orbital computed tomography formed the basis of the diagnosis. Using Ficoll-Paque density gradient centrifugation, PBMCs were isolated from less than 13 ml of fresh peripheral blood. Total RNA was extracted using Trizol reagent, and RNA quality was checked on an Agilent 2100 Bioanalyzer. Here is what the overall study found, with its caveats: Most expanded thyroid clonotypes with a frequency above 0.001 also appeared in blood, which suggests that blood repertoires may reflect the immune response in the thyroid. The 13-signature model separated ophthalmopathy from stable hyperthyroidism with roughly 89% sensitivity and less than 83% specificity in cross-validation, and 80%/75% in the test set. In validation, the model predicted ophthalmopathy progression with about 64% sensitivity and about 73% specificity; some 13 predicted patients were CT-confirmed with GO in a median of roughly 6.8 months. No statistical method was used to set the sample size in advance, and the investigators knew which group each participant was assigned to.

CDR1 is given as MNHEY and CDR2 as SVGAGI, both from the germline V gene. V is trimmed back by 4 bases and J by 7 bases, and the junction contains 13 bases that no gene match accounts for. Taken from cysteine to phenylalanine, the CDR3 has 17 residues. Only the CDR3 region is kept as DNA, spanning 51 bases read in frame from base 1. This clonotype was detected many times. The antigen it recognizes is unknown. No clone much larger than this one lies a single base away; base qualities are absent. TCR beta CDR3 regions were amplified from RNA transcripts for repertoire sequencing. HTBI primers and the Qiagen OneStep RT-PCR kit were used in a first-round RT-PCR, which was followed by a second-round multiplex PCR, size selection and purification. Libraries were sequenced paired-end with 100 bp reads on an Illumina HiSeq2000. In the source study's methods: Reads were processed with SOAPnuke, discarding reads with adapters, uncalled bases, mean Phred below 15, or no exact constant-primer or identifier match. COPE v1.2.5 was used to merge high-quality paired reads. Unique nucleotide sequences were defined as clonotypes and aligned to IMGT TRB V, D and J references using MiTCR v1.1. Analysis was restricted to V-J combinations with a frequency above 0.0001, which covered roughly 99% of repertoires. A TCR clonal expansion and chaos score per V-J combination was defined as the ratio of F50 clonal expansion to chaos observed in the TCRdist matrix. Welch's t-statistics and random forest were used to reduce the features to approximately 13 V-J combinations, which were then used as input to a naive Bayes classifier. Thyroid-blood repertoire similarity was quantified with the Morisita-Horn index. TCRdb applied fastp at Q25 and MiXCR to the public reads, then kept only in-frame beta chains. Each CDR3 protein appears once, grouped with its most common genes and DNA. These V and J calls are TCRdb output, not the study's own analysis. The sample yields roughly 400,000 distinct CDR3 sequences; about 18% were counted once. The ten largest clonotypes hold 1.5% to 2% of the sample.

The sequenced material came from peripheral blood. The sequence links TRBV6-5 to TRBJ2-2, and 9 junction bases match TRBD2. This receptor was identified in a woman aged 18-29 years with Graves' ophthalmopathy. Donor details come from another sample of the same person, matched by shared clones. The CDR3 corresponds to CASSSGTSFRVGGELFF. The DNA sequence follows: TGTGCCAGCAGTTCCGGGACTAGCTTCCGGGTGGGCGGGGAGCTGTTTTTT.